This TCR beta chain was retrieved from a study of T cells in Graves' hyperthyroidism and ophthalmopathy. Amplified TCR beta CDR3 regions came from RNA transcripts. The TCR CDR3 was amplified in a first-round RT-PCR using the HTBI primer set. TCRdb processed the multiplex PCR reads anew with MiXCR; each CDR3 protein has one entry. The sample yields 530,000 or so distinct CDR3 sequences, 17% seen once. Germline assignment: CDR1 LNHDA and CDR2 SQIVND (reference sequence). CDR3 length equals 16 residues. V was clipped by 10 bases and J by 0 bases; unmatched bases: 9. The rearrangement links TRBV19 to TRBJ1-1, with 12 bases aligning to TRBD1. Sequenced: blood. The receptor comes from a woman between 18 and 30 years old with Graves' ophthalmopathy. CDR3 coding DNA: TGTGCCACTAATCCGGGACAGGGGGCTCTGAACACTGAAGCTTTCTTT. As protein: CATNPGQGALNTEAFF.